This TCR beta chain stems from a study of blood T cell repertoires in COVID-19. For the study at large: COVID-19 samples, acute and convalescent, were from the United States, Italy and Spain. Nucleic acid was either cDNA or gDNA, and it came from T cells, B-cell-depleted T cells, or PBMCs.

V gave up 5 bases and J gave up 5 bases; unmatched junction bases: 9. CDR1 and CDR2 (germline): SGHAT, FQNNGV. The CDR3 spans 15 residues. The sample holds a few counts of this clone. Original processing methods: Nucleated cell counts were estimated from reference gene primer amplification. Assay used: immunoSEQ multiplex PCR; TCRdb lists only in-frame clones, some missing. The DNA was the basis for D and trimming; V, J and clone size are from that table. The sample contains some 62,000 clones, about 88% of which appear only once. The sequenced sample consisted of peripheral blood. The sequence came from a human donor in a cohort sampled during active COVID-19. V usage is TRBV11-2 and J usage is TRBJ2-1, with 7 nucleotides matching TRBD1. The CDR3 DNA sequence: TGTGCCAGCAGCCGTAACAGGGGCCCAAACAATGAGCAGTTCTTC. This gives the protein CASSRNRGPNNEQFF.